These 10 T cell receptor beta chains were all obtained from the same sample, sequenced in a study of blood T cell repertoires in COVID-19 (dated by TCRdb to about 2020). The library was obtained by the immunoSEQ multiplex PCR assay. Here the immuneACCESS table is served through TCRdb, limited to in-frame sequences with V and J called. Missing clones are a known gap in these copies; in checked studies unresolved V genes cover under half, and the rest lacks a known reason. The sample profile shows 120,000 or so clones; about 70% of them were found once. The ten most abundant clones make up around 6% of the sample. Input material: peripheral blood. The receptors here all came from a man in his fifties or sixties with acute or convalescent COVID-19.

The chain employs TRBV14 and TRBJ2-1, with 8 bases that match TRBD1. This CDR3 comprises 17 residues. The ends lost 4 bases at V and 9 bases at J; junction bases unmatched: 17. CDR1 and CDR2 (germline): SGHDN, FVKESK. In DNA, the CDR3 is TGTGCCAGCAGCCGAGGGGAGCAGGGGGCCCGGGGGTTTGAGCAGTTCTTC. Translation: CASSRGEQGARGFEQFF.

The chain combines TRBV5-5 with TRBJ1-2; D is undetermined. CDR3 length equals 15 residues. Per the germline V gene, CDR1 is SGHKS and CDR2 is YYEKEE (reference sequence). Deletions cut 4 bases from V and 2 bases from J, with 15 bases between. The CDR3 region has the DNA TGTGCCAGCAGCCCGGACGCGGACTACAACTATGGCTACACCTTC. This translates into CASSPDADYNYGYTF.

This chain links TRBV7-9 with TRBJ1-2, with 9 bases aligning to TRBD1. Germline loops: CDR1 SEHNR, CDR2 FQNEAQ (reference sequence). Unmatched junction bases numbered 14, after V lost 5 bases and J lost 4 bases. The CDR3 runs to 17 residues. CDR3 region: CASSATGGRAKGYGYTF. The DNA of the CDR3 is TGTGCCAGCAGCGCGACAGGGGGGAGAGCGAAGGGCTATGGCTACACCTTC.

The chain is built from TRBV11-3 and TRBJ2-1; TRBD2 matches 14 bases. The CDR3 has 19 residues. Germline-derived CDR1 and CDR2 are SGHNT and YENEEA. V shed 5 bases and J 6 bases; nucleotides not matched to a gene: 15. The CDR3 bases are TGTGCCAGCAGCACGCACCCCGGGACTAGCGGGAGAGGACGCAATGAGCAGTTCTTC. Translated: CASSTHPGTSGRGRNEQFF.

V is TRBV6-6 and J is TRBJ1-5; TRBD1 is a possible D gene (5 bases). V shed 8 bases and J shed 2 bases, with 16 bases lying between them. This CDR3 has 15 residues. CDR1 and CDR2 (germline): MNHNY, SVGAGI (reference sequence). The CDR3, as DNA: TGTGCCAGCCGATATCTGACAGTGGGCAATCAGCCCCAGCATTTT. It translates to CASRYLTVGNQPQHF.

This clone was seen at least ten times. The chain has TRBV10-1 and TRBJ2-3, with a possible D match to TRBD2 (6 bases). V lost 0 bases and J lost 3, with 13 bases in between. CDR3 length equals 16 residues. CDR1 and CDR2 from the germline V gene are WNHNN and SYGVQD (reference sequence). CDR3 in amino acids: CASSESRRGGTDTQYF. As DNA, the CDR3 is TGCGCCAGCAGTGAGTCCCGCCGGGGAGGTACAGATACGCAGTATTTT.

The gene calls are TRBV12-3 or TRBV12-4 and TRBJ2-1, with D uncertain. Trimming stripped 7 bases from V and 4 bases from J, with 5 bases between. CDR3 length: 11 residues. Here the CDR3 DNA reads TGTGCCAGCACCTTTTACAATGAGCAGTTCTTC. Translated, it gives CASTFYNEQFF.

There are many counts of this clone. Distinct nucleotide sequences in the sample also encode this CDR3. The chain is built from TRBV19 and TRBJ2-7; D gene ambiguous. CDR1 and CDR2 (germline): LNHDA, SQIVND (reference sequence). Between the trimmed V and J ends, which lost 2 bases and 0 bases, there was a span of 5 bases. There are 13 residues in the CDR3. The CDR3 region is CASSINFSYEQYF. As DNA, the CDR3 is TGTGCCAGTAGTATAAACTTCTCCTACGAGCAGTACTTC.

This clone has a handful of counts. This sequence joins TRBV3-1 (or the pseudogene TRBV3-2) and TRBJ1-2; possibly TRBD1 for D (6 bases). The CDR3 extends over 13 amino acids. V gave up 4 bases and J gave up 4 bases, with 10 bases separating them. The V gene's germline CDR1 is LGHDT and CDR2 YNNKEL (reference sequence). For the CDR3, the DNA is TGTGCCAGCAGCCCGGACAGAACCTATGGCTACACCTTC. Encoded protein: CASSPDRTYGYTF.

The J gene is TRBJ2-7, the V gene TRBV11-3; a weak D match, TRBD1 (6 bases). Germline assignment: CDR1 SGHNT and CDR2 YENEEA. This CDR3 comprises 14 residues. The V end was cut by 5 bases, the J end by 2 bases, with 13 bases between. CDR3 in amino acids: CASSRGGIPYEQYF. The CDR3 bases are TGTGCCAGCAGCCGAGGGGGTATCCCCTACGAGCAGTACTTC.